The clone carrying this T cell receptor beta chain turned up a few times. Its antigen remains unidentified. The data are from a study of human T cells and chemical hapten exposure. At the level of the study: For sensitization, 2% DPC was applied to a 2 cm by 2 cm patch of upper inner arm skin.

Stated time point: pre-sensitization, week 0. Indicated treatment: therapeutic diphenylcyclopropenone sensitization with weekly scalp DPC. The CDR3 contains 14 residues. Between the trimmed V and J ends, which lost 4 bases and 3 bases, there was a span of 10 bases. Germline CDR1 reads MGHRA; CDR2 reads YSYEKL. Overall study findings and caveats: A positive correlation with patch test score was found for PT1 expanded TCR counts.

Individual cDNA molecules (in the library) carried attached unique molecular identifiers. Via MiXCR, TCRdb re-called the RACE reads, giving one row per CDR3 protein. There are about 380,000 distinct CDR3 sequences in the sample; 5.1% occur only once, and just over 2.5% lies in the top ten. The source is a woman in her 50s with alopecia areata. Some clones in this sample may be carry-over from other donors' samples. V gene TRBV4-1 combines with J gene TRBJ1-3; D remains ambiguous. The sequences come from whole blood, collected in connection with sensitization to the hapten diphenylcyclopropenone (DPC). For the CDR3, the DNA is TGCGCCAGCAGCCCGAGGACGGATGGAAACACCATATATTTT. Protein sequence: CASSPRTDGNTIYF.